One sample yielded the 15 T cell receptor beta chains listed below, sequenced in a study of T-cell memory formation after mild COVID-19. TCRdb independently ran MiXCR on the 5' RACE reads; one entry per CDR3 protein. There are 60,000 to 65,000 distinct CDR3 sequences in the sample; about a tenth occur only once, and around 1.2% lies in the top ten. Input material: PBMCs or a T cell subset sorted from them (not recorded which). These receptors were taken from a man between 18 and 29 years old who had mild COVID-19 (a few samples of this study predate the infection). Cell type and time point are not known.

DNA for the CDR3: TGCAGCGTTGTAAGGACAGAGGCAGAGACCCAGTACTTC. This sequence encodes CSVVRTEAETQYF. V and J are TRBV29-1 and TRBJ2-5; a weak D match, TRBD1 (6 bases). The ends were cut back, 4 bases at V and 4 bases at J, with 13 bases in the middle. The CDR3 totals 13 residues. Germline V gene lookup returns CDR1 SQVTM and CDR2 ANQGSEA. Looking up the rest from reference TRBV29-1 and TRBJ2-5 gives the full variable domain: SAVISQKPSRDICQRGTSLTIQCQVDSQVTMMFWYRQQPGQSLTLIATANQGSEATYESGFVIDKFPISRPNLTFSTLTVSNMSPEDSSIYLCSVVRTEAETQYFGPGTRLLVL.

This clonotype was counted ten times or more. The CDR3 sequence is CASSHRTENTGELFF. In DNA form, the CDR3 reads TGTGCCAGCAGCCACCGGACCGAGAACACCGGGGAGCTGTTTTTT. This chain uses TRBV11-2 with TRBJ2-2; D is uncertain. CDR3 size: 15 residues. V was cut by 5 bases and J by 1 base, with 11 bases left in between. Looked up from germline, CDR1 is SGHAT and CDR2 is FQNNGV.

The rearrangement uses TRBV5-1 and TRBJ2-5, with 12 bases matching TRBD2. J was trimmed by 2 bases and V by 2 bases; bases with no gene match: 4. CDR3 length: 16 amino acids. Germline values: CDR1 SGHRS, CDR2 YFSETQ. The CDR3 DNA follows: TGCGCCAGCAGCTTAGGGACTAGCGGGCTTCAAGAGACCCAGTACTTC. It translates to CASSLGTSGLQETQYF. Filled out from reference TRBV5-1 and TRBJ2-5, the complete variable domain reads KAGVTQTPRYLIKTRGQQVTLSCSPISGHRSVSWYQQTPGQGLQFLFEYFSETQRNKGNFPGRFSGRQFSNSRSEMNVSTLELGDSALYLCASSLGTSGLQETQYFGPGTRLLVL.

The rearrangement joins TRBV5-8 to TRBJ2-4; D is unclear. With 3 bases removed from V and 10 bases from J, the gap between germline ends came to 8 bases. The CDR3 totals 11 residues. In germline, CDR1 is SGHTS, CDR2 YDEGEE. As DNA, the CDR3 is TGTGCCAGCAGCTGGCCGGTGATTCAGTACTTC. Encoded protein: CASSWPVIQYF.

This clonotype was detected a few times. The gene calls are TRBV7-3 and TRBJ2-3, with D possibly matching TRBD2 (6 bases). Looked up from germline, CDR1 is SGHTA and CDR2 is FQGTGA. V was pared by 5 bases and J by 1 base, with 13 bases between. There are 15 residues in the CDR3. The CDR3 DNA follows: TGTGCCAGCAGCCCAAGTGGGACTGGCACAGATACGCAGTATTTT. This sequence encodes CASSPSGTGTDTQYF.

The genes are TRBV5-4 and TRBJ2-3, with 11 bases matching TRBD2. The V and J ends lost 3 bases and 0 bases, in that order; junction bases with no gene match: 3. The CDR3 consists of 16 residues. From germline, CDR1 is SGHNT and CDR2 YYREEE (reference sequence). The CDR3 DNA reads TGTGCCAGCAGCTCCGGGACTAGCGGTAGCACAGATACGCAGTATTTT. The encoded protein is CASSSGTSGSTDTQYF.

This clonotype was observed a handful of times. This sequence joins TRBV14 and TRBJ1-4, with a weak D call TRBD1 (6 bases). V was shortened by 4 bases and J by 5 bases, with 11 bases between the two germline ends. Germline assignment: CDR1 SGHDN and CDR2 FVKESK. The CDR3 consists of 14 residues. DNA of the CDR3: TGTGCCAGCAGCCTCGGACAGCTAAATGAAAAACTGTTTTTT. It yields the protein CASSLGQLNEKLFF. Combining the CDR3 with reference TRBV14 and TRBJ1-4 gives the whole variable domain EAGVTQFPSHSVIEKGQTVTLRCDPISGHDNLYWYRRVMGKEIKFLLHFVKESKQDESGMPNNRFLAERTGGTYSTLKVQPAELEDSGVYFCASSLGQLNEKLFFGSGTQLSVL.

This chain links TRBV12-3 or TRBV12-4 with TRBJ2-5; D possibly corresponds to TRBD2 (5 bases). The V and J ends lost 2 bases and 1 base respectively, with 5 bases between them. The CDR3 is made up of 13 amino acids. Written as DNA, the CDR3 is TGTGCCAGCAGTTTAACTAGCCAAGAGACCCAGTACTTC. Its translation: CASSLTSQETQYF.

V gene TRBV6-1 combines with J gene TRBJ1-2, with D unclear. Germline CDR1 is MNHNS and CDR2 is SASEGT. The CDR3 has 13 amino acids. The V gene lost 6 bases and the J gene lost 6 bases, with 14 bases spanning the gap. The CDR3 DNA is TGTGCCAGCAGGGAGGGAGGTGAGAATGGCTACACCTTC. Its protein product is CASREGGENGYTF.

This clonotype has at least ten counts. The chain has TRBV28 and TRBJ2-1; D is unresolved. Germline CDR1 reads MDHEN; CDR2 reads SYDVKM. The V end was cut by 5 bases, the J end by 9 bases, with 17 bases between. CDR3 length: 14 amino acids. CDR3 loop: CASSPWASKGEQFF. The CDR3 DNA reads TGTGCCAGCAGTCCGTGGGCATCGAAGGGTGAGCAGTTCTTC.

This clonotype was seen repeatedly, ten times or more. This chain uses TRBV6-2 or TRBV6-3 with TRBJ1-2; no clear D. Germline-derived CDR1 and CDR2 are MNHEY and SVGEGT. The CDR3 extends over 12 amino acids. Trimming shortened V by 6 bases and J by 2 bases, and 7 bases separated the two germline ends. The CDR3 DNA is TGTGCCAGCAGGAGAGTGAACTATGGCTACACCTTC. Its protein is CASRRVNYGYTF.

This clonotype was recorded a few times. The chain combines TRBV30 with TRBJ1-4, with TRBD1 as a possible D gene (6 bases). V lost 4 bases to trimming and J lost 10 bases, with 25 bases between them. The V gene's germline CDR1 is GTSNPN and CDR2 SVGIG (reference sequence). The CDR3 extends over 16 amino acids. The CDR3 DNA follows: TGTGCCTGGATGATGTCTTCCCTTACCGGAGGGGGAAAACTGTTTTTT. This encodes CAWMMSSLTGGGKLFF.

Comments on this clonotype: One junction end does not reproduce the germline sequence, and a read error may be involved. The rearrangement uses TRBV6-1 and TRBJ2-2; D is possibly TRBD2 (7 bases). This CDR3 is built from 14 residues. Per germline, CDR1 MNHNS and CDR2 SASEGT. CDR3 sequence reads: CASWGRGNAGELFF. The CDR3 nucleotides are TGTGCCAGCTGGGGGAGGGGGAACGCCGGGGAGCTGTTTTTT.

The gene calls are TRBV12-3 or TRBV12-4 and TRBJ1-5, with a possible D match to TRBD1 (6 bases). Trimming stripped 5 bases from V and 5 bases from J, with 19 bases between. The CDR3 totals 16 residues. CDR3 sequence: CASSPPDSNRHQPQHF. In DNA, the CDR3 is TGTGCCAGCAGTCCTCCGGACAGTAATAGGCATCAGCCCCAGCATTTT.

This chain uses TRBV6-6 with TRBJ2-7; D unclear. This CDR3 is 12 amino acids long. CDR1 and CDR2 (germline): MNHNY, SVGAGI (reference sequence). V lost 8 bases, J lost 1 base, and 9 bases lay in between. CDR3 loop: CASLAASYEQYF. The DNA of the CDR3 is TGTGCCAGCCTGGCGGCTTCCTACGAGCAGTACTTC.